This TCR beta chain is from a study of post-analysis software for immune sequencing data. Whole-study context: Disease trajectories encompassed relapsing-remitting, secondary progressive and progressive-relapsing multiple sclerosis.

This clonotype was picked up a small number of times. Its antigen is unidentified. Unique-molecular-identifier-tagged TCR beta cDNA libraries were used. Input of roughly 1 to 11 million T cells yielded some 500,000 cDNA molecules. Using its own MiXCR run on the PCR reads, TCRdb lists one record per CDR3 protein. Counted here are approximately 460,000 distinct CDR3 sequences, around 40% occurring once; the ten biggest clones make up around 10%. Germline CDR1 LGHNA, CDR2 YNFKEQ. The CDR3 contains 15 residues. V lost 1 base, J lost 7 bases, and 13 bases lay in between. General study findings and limits: Controls' normalized Chao1 diversity significantly exceeded that of multiple sclerosis patients. Pronounced co-clustering by F measure was evident among identically batched samples. Included in a set of five TRBV segments more frequent in patients than controls were TRBV5-6, TRBV5-1 and TRBV20-1.

The sequence came from a girl aged 10-17 years with multiple sclerosis. The J gene is TRBJ1-4, the V gene TRBV4-2; D unresolved. The specimen was blood. CDR3 nucleotides: TGTGCCAGCAGCCAAGGGCGGGAACGGGGTGAAAAACTGTTTTTT. Translation gives CASSQGRERGEKLFF.